In its sample, the clone carrying this TCR beta chain was seen a few times. This specimen comes from a study of metastatic and nonmetastatic thyroid tumors. The overall study: Malignant and benign thyroid patients had repertoires compared in peripheral blood and tumor or nodule tissue.

In the authors' workflow: Differences in CDR3 between clinicopathological groups were drawn on to build a classifier intended to discriminate distant-metastatic papillary thyroid cancer patients. MiXCR reprocessed the PCR reads for TCRdb. What appears here as the V and J calls and clone size reflects TCRdb's work, not the paper's. Among about 62,000 clones listed, just over 4% were seen once. Every patient was untreated before thyroid surgery. Germline V CDR1 and CDR2: SGHRS, YFSETQ. The CDR3 is made up of 16 amino acids. Trimming shortened V by 0 bases and J by 6 bases, and 16 bases separated the two germline ends.

V usage is TRBV5-1 and J usage is TRBJ2-1, with D possibly being TRBD1 (5 bases). The origin of this receptor is a female donor with papillary thyroid cancer or a benign thyroid nodule (not recorded which). Some clones in this sample may be carry-over from other donors' samples. Sequencing was done on a sample of blood. CDR3 bases: TGCGCCAGCAGCTTGGCAGGGTTTACGCCCCCCAATGAGCAGTTCTTC. Its translation: CASSLAGFTPPNEQFF. The whole variable domain, remainder taken from reference TRBV5-1 and TRBJ2-1, is KAGVTQTPRYLIKTRGQQVTLSCSPISGHRSVSWYQQTPGQGLQFLFEYFSETQRNKGNFPGRFSGRQFSNSRSEMNVSTLELGDSALYLCASSLAGFTPPNEQFFGPGTRLTVL.